The T cell receptor (beta chain) described here comes from a study of CD8 T cells in ankylosing spondylitis. CDR1 SGHTA and CDR2 FQGNSA come from the germline V gene. CDR3 size: 15 residues. Trimming removed 5 bases at V and 8 bases at J, with 19 bases between. Libraries for TCR beta were made by quantitative 5'-RACE with molecular barcodes. One entry per CDR3 protein, called by TCRdb with MiXCR from the 5' RACE reads. This table holds roughly 35,000 distinct CDR3 sequences, around 15% found once. Study-wide findings and caveats: What appeared characteristic of ankylosing spondylitis blood was a TCR beta motif of under 10 highly homologous variants. Earlier authors reported some of these motif variants in reactive arthritis synovial fluid and blood. Disease-linked clones, CD8+, were relatively rare in peripheral blood.

Many counts were recorded for this clonotype. What it binds is unknown. The rearrangement joins TRBV7-2 to TRBJ2-4; a possible D gene is TRBD1 (6 bases). This TCR was sampled from a male donor with ankylosing spondylitis. The sample consisted of synovial fluid, either unsorted or a sorted T cell fraction (not recorded which). Here the CDR3 DNA reads TGTGCCAGCAGCCGACAGGAGGCTCCCTGGGACATTCAGTACTTC. Translation: CASSRQEAPWDIQYF.